This TCR beta chain was found in a study of spatial heterogeneity in lung cancer. Study-level information: The donors comprised roughly 71 untreated early-stage non-small cell lung cancer patients.

CDR3 length: 14 residues. V trimming: 5 bases; J trimming: 4 bases; junction bases outside the gene matches: 7. This clonotype was recorded many times. Its target is not known. The time point: blood at routine non-recurrence follow-up after resection. Study-wide points: The appearance of ubiquitous expanded tumor TCRs in blood was greater at resection than follow-up.

TCRdb recomputed calls from the 5' RACE reads with MiXCR, one row per CDR3 protein. The sample holds about 36,000 distinct CDR3 sequences, about 7.9% seen once. Sequenced here: PBMCs, sampled at follow-up. This chain connects TRBV12-3 or TRBV12-4 to TRBJ1-2; 7 positions match TRBD1. The TCR originated in a male donor with early-stage non-small cell lung cancer. For the CDR3, the DNA is TGTGCCAGCAGTAAGGGGGCCTCACCCTATGGCTACACCTTC. This gives the protein CASSKGASPYGYTF.